This T cell receptor beta chain was observed in a study of T-cell reconstitution after alpha-beta-depleted transplantation in children. Unique molecular identifiers featured in how the TCRbeta library was prepared. From the PCR reads, TCRdb called clonotypes with MiXCR, one entry per CDR3 protein. The sample includes roughly 670,000 distinct CDR3 sequences, around 14% of them seen just once. A word on this clonotype: As yet, its antigen is unknown. Compared with germline, one end of the junction differs, possibly owing to a read error.

Germline CDR1 DFQATT, CDR2 SNEGSKA (reference sequence). CDR3 length: 16 residues. Study-wide results and caveats: Several hundred rapidly expanded clones from non-depleted graft cells reportedly supplied alpha-beta T cells about two months post-transplant. Some patients' high day-60 TCRbeta diversity was traced to surviving recipient T cells and thymic progenitors. T-cell counts and diversity were attributed mostly to newly produced T cells one year after transplant.

The chain joins TRBV20-1 to TRBJ2-1; 10 bases map to TRBD2. The sample consisted of PBMCs, taken before TCRalphabeta/CD19-depleted stem cell transplant. The clonotype originates from a girl aged 2 to 9 with congenital amegakaryocytic thrombocytopenia, due to receive a stem cell transplant. The chain's CDR3 is CCAHGYGLAAYNEQFF. In nucleotides, the CDR3 is TGCTGTGCTCACGGATATGGACTAGCGGCCTACAATGAGCAGTTCTTC.